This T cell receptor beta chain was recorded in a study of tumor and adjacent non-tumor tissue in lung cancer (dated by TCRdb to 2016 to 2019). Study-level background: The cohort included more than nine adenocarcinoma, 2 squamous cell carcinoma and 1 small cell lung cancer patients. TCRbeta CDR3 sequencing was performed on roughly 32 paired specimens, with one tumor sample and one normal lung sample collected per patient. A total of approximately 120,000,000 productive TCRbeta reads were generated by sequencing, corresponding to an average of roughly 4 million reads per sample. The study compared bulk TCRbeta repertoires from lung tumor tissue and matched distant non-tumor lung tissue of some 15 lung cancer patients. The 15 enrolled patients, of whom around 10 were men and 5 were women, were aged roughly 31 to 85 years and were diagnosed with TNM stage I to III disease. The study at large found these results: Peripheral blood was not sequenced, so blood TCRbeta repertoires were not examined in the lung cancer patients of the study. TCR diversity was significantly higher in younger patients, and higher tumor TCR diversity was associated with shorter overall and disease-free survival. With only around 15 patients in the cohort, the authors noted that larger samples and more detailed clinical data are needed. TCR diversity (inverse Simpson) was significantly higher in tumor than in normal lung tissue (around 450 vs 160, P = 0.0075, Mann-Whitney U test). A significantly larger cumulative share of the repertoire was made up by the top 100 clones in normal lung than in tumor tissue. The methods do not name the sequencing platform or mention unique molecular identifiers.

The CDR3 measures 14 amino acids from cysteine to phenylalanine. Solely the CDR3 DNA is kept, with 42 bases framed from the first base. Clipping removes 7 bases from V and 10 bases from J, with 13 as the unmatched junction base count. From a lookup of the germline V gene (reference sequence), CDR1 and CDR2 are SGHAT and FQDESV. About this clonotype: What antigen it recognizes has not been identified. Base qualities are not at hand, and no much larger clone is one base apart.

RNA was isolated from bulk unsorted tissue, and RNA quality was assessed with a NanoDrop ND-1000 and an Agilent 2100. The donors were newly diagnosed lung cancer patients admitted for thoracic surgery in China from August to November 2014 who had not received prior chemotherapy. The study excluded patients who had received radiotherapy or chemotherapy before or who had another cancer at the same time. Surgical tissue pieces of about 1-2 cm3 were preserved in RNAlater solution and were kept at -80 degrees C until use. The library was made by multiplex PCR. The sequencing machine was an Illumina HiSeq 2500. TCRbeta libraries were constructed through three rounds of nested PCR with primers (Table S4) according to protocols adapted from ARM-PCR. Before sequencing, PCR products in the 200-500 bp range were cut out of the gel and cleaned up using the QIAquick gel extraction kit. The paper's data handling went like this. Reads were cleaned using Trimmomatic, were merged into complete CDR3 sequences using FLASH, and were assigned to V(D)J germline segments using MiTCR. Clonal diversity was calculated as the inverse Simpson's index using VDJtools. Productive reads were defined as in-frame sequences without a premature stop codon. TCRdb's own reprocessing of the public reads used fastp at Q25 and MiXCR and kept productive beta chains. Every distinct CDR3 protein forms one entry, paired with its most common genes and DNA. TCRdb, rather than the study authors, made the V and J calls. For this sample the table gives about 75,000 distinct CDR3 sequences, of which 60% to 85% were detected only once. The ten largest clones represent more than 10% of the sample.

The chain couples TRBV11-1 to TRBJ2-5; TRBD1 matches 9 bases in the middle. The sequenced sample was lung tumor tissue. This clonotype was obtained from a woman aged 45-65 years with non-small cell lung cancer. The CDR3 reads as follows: CASNPGQGVKIQYF. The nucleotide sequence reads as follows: TGTGCCAGCAACCCGGGACAGGGCGTAAAGATCCAGTACTTC. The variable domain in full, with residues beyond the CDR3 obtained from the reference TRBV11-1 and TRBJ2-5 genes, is EAEVAQSPRYKITEKSQAVAFWCDPISGHATLYWYRQILGQGPELLVQFQDESVVDDSQLPKDRFSAERLKGVDSTLKIQPAELGDSAMYLCASNPGQGVKIQYFGPGTRLLVL.